These 18 T cell receptor beta chains were all obtained from the same sample, sequenced in a study of graft-versus-host responses after intestinal transplantation. Here immunoSEQ multiplex PCR was the method, and the copy in TCRdb shows in-frame clones only, minus some. This sample yields approximately 50,000 clones, of which about 88% are seen a single time; 0.46% belongs to the top ten. Antigens for these TCRs are unknown. The sequencing used unstimulated CD4+ T cells sorted from spleen or lymph node cells, collected before transplant. All receptors derive from a human donor who was the organ donor for an intestinal transplant.

This clone was seen a handful of times. The J gene is TRBJ1-3, the V gene TRBV19; the D is unclear. The CDR3 extends over 16 amino acids. V was shortened by 3 bases and J by 0 bases, with 12 bases between the two germline ends. Germline V CDR1 and CDR2: LNHDA, SQIVND (reference sequence). CDR3 amino acids: CASSIGSFLSGNTIYF. The CDR3 bases are TGTGCCAGTAGTATTGGCAGCTTCCTCTCTGGAAACACCATATATTTT.

The chain recombines TRBV5-1 with TRBJ2-7; 12 positions agree with TRBD2. V lost 1 base to trimming and J lost 4 bases; unmatched junction nucleotides: 0. The CDR3 has 14 amino acids. Germline CDR1 SGHRS, CDR2 YFSETQ. The CDR3 DNA is TGCGCCAGCAGCTTGACTAGCGGGAGGTACGAGCAGTACTTC. Its translation is CASSLTSGRYEQYF.

The chain uses TRBV7-9 and TRBJ1-6; D is unclear. Between the trimmed V and J ends, which lost 4 bases and 11 bases, there was a span of 9 bases. The V gene's germline CDR1 is SEHNR and CDR2 FQNEAQ (reference sequence). The CDR3 contains 12 residues. This chain's CDR3 is CASSSARAPLHF. Written as DNA, the CDR3 is TGTGCCAGCAGCTCGGCGAGGGCACCCCTCCACTTT.

J is TRBJ2-2 and V is TRBV13; 11 nucleotides align to TRBD2. The V segment lost 1 base and the J segment 6 bases; nucleotides outside the gene matches: 7. The CDR3 covers 17 residues. Germline values: CDR1 PRHDT, CDR2 FYEKMQ (reference sequence). The chain's CDR3 is CASSLAVLAGGAGELFF. CDR3 bases: TGTGCCAGCAGCTTAGCTGTGCTAGCGGGAGGCGCCGGGGAGCTGTTTTTT.

The V call is TRBV6-6, the J call TRBJ2-1, with D perhaps TRBD1 (6 bases). The germline V gene encodes CDR1 MNHNY and CDR2 SVGAGI (reference sequence). Trimming took 4 bases from V and 1 from J, leaving 11 bases between them. This CDR3 has 15 amino acids. CDR3 DNA sequence: TGTGCCAGCAGTTCCCCGGGACAATCCTACAATGAGCAGTTCTTC. Protein product: CASSSPGQSYNEQFF.

This clone has just one count. The chain uses TRBV4-3 and TRBJ2-7; D is unclear. The V gene's germline CDR1 is LGHNA and CDR2 YSLEER. The CDR3 runs to 15 residues. V was trimmed by 3 bases and J by 0 bases, leaving 12 bases between them. The CDR3 DNA sequence: TGCGCCAGCAGCCAGGCTCTTGTAAGCTCCTACGAGCAGTACTTC. As protein: CASSQALVSSYEQYF.

The chain has TRBV25-1 and TRBJ2-3; tentatively, D is TRBD2 (7 bases). Germline loops: CDR1 MGHDK, CDR2 SYGVNS. The V gene lost 1 base and the J gene lost 4 bases, with 21 bases spanning the gap. The CDR3 length is 18 residues. Here the CDR3 DNA reads TGTGCCAGCAGTGAATTAGGGGCGGGGGCCACAAGGGCAGATACGCAGTATTTT. It translates to CASSELGAGATRADTQYF.

The CDR3 loop is CASSFRSYPGELFF. CDR3 DNA: TGTGCCAGCAGCTTTCGGTCGTATCCCGGGGAGCTGTTTTTT. This chain uses TRBV5-4 with TRBJ2-2; D ambiguous. The V gene lost 2 bases and the J gene lost 6 bases, with 11 bases spanning the gap. CDR1 and CDR2 (germline): SGHNT, YYREEE (reference sequence). CDR3 length: 14 residues. The complete variable domain, with remaining parts taken from reference TRBV5-4 and TRBJ2-2, reads ETGVTQSPTHLIKTRGQQVTLRCSSQSGHNTVSWYQQALGQGPQFIFQYYREEENGRGNFPPRFSGLQFPNYSSELNVNALELDDSALYLCASSFRSYPGELFFGEGSRLTVL.

The genes are TRBV7-9 and TRBJ1-3, with D unclear. The CDR3 is 16 amino acids. Trimming removed 1 base from V and 4 bases from J, with 14 bases in between. Germline V gene lookup returns CDR1 SEHNR and CDR2 FQNEAQ (reference sequence). The CDR3 nucleotides are TGTGCCAGCAGCTTAGTAGTCGCTCCGGGAGGAAACACCATATATTTT. This gives the protein CASSLVVAPGGNTIYF.

The CDR3 coding sequence is TGTGCCAGCAGCTCCCGGACAGGGGGCCCCTATGGCTACACCTTC. Its translation is CASSSRTGGPYGYTF. The chain employs TRBV7-2 and TRBJ1-2, with 11 bases aligning to TRBD1. CDR1 SGHTA and CDR2 FQGNSA come from the germline V gene. J lost 4 bases, V lost 4 bases, and 5 bases had no gene match. The CDR3 runs to 15 residues.

The rearrangement joins TRBV27 to TRBJ2-1; 14 bases map to TRBD2. The V gene end was trimmed by 5 bases and the J gene end by 6 bases; junction bases not matched to a gene: 3. In germline, CDR1 is MNHEY, CDR2 SMNVEV (reference sequence). There are 15 residues in the CDR3. The CDR3 region is CASSGGTSGGNEQFF. The CDR3 DNA reads as TGTGCCAGCAGTGGAGGGACTAGCGGGGGCAATGAGCAGTTCTTC.

Concerning this clone: Other DNA sequences in this sample translate to the same CDR3. The chain recombines TRBV5-1 with TRBJ2-5, with D perhaps TRBD1 (5 bases). Germline V gene lookup returns CDR1 SGHRS and CDR2 YFSETQ. Trimming removed 4 bases from V and 3 bases from J, with 7 bases in between. The length of the CDR3 is 12 residues. CDR3 protein: CASSLREETQYF. In DNA, the CDR3 is TGCGCCAGCAGCCTCAGGGAAGAGACCCAGTACTTC.

This clone has more than one count but fewer than ten. The chain combines TRBV5-6 with TRBJ1-2, with 12 bases matching TRBD1. The CDR3 runs 13 residues. The germline gives CDR1 SGHDT, CDR2 YYEEEE. The ends lost 5 bases at V and 8 bases at J; junction bases unmatched: 4. DNA of the CDR3: TGTGCCAGCAGAGGGACAGGGGGCGAAGGCTACACCTTC. Translated: CASRGTGGEGYTF.

V usage is TRBV4-2 and J usage is TRBJ2-2; 10 nucleotides agree with TRBD2. The CDR3 is made up of 19 amino acids. CDR1 LGHNA and CDR2 YNFKEQ come from the germline V gene. The V and J ends lost 0 bases and 3 bases, in that order; junction bases with no gene match: 10. The CDR3 region has the DNA TGTGCCAGCAGCCAAGAGTGGCGCCTAGCGGGGGTCTACACCGGGGAGCTGTTTTTT. This sequence encodes CASSQEWRLAGVYTGELFF.

The chain couples TRBV19 to TRBJ1-2; 7 bases match TRBD1. The V gene's germline CDR1 is LNHDA and CDR2 SQIVND (reference sequence). The length of the CDR3 is 13 residues. Trimming cost V 2 bases and J 7 bases; bases outside gene matches: 4. The CDR3, as DNA: TGTGCCAGTAGTATAAGGGGGCTGAGTGGCTACACCTTC. This gives the protein CASSIRGLSGYTF. Variable domain in full (rest from reference TRBV19 and TRBJ1-2): DGGITQSPKYLFRKEGQNVTLSCEQNLNHDAMYWYRQDPGQGLRLIYYSQIVNDFQKGDIAEGYSVSREKKESFPLTVTSAQKNPTAFYLCASSIRGLSGYTFGSGTRLTVV.

This clone was recorded once. CDR3 amino acids: CASSLSGLSNQPQHF. The CDR3 DNA sequence: TGTGCCAGCAGTTTGTCAGGGCTTAGCAATCAGCCCCAGCATTTT. The rearrangement joins TRBV6-5 to TRBJ1-5, with D possibly matching TRBD1 (5 bases). The CDR3 totals 15 residues. CDR1 is MNHEY, CDR2 SVGAGI, per germline. V gave up 4 bases and J gave up 0 bases, with 10 bases separating them.

The chain has TRBV6-1 and TRBJ1-2; D is unresolved. The CDR3 consists of 11 residues. V was clipped by 5 bases and J by 9 bases, with 10 bases between them. Germline V lookup: CDR1 MNHNS, CDR2 SASEGT. The CDR3 nucleotides are TGTGCCAGCAGTTCCCCGGGGAGCTACACCTTC. Translation: CASSSPGSYTF.

The chain combines TRBV6-6 with TRBJ1-1; D is ambiguous. Germline CDR1 is MNHNY and CDR2 is SVGAGI (reference sequence). The CDR3 spans 13 residues. Trimming took 3 bases from V and 3 from J, leaving 8 bases between them. The CDR3 here is CASSYLRDTEAFF. CDR3 nucleotide sequence: TGTGCCAGCAGTTATCTTAGGGACACTGAAGCTTTCTTT.